Listed here are 16 T cell receptor beta chains from one sample, sequenced in a study of cytomegalovirus exposure and HLA in healthy donors. Amplification used 60 Vbeta primers and 13 Jbeta primers. Clones were sequenced by immunoSEQ multiplex PCR, and TCRdb holds only the in-frame ones, with some missing. The sample holds 110,000 to 150,000 clones; around 80% are singletons and the top ten take 2.2%. Source material: PBMCs. The receptors shown here come from a man younger than 40 in good health and CMV-seronegative.

The chain joins TRBV6-1 to TRBJ1-2, with no clear D. CDR1 is MNHNS and CDR2 is SASEGT in the germline V gene. V gave up 4 bases and J gave up 5 bases, with 11 bases separating them. CDR3 size: 13 residues. CDR3 nucleotides: TGTGCCAGCAGTGGGCAGCGCCTATATGGCTACACCTTC. Residues: CASSGQRLYGYTF.

The gene calls are TRBV7-6 and TRBJ1-2, with D possibly matching TRBD1 (5 bases). The ends were cut back, 0 bases at V and 4 bases at J, with 9 bases in the middle. This CDR3 is 14 amino acids long. The germline V gene encodes CDR1 SGHVS and CDR2 FNYEAQ. CDR3 sequence (DNA): TGTGCCAGCAGCTTAGCGACAGACGGCTATGGCTACACCTTC. This encodes CASSLATDGYGYTF. The full variable domain, rest sourced from reference TRBV7-6 and TRBJ1-2, is GAGVSQSPRYKVTKRGQDVALRCDPISGHVSLYWYRQALGQGPEFLTYFNYEAQQDKSGLPNDRFSAERPEGSISTLTIQRTEQRDSAMYRCASSLATDGYGYTFGSGTRLTVV.

This chain uses TRBV6-5 with TRBJ1-1, with 7 positions matching TRBD1. The germline V gene has CDR1 MNHEY and CDR2 SVGAGI. This CDR3 contains 14 residues. J lost 9 bases, V lost 5 bases, and 12 bases had no gene match. Here the CDR3 reads CASSNSGTELKAFF. The CDR3 DNA reads as TGTGCCAGCAGTAATAGCGGGACAGAATTAAAAGCTTTCTTT.

This CDR3 reads CASSQGDRVGNQPQHF. The CDR3 bases are TGCGCCAGCAGCCAAGGGGACAGGGTCGGCAATCAGCCCCAGCATTTT. The chain recombines TRBV4-1 with TRBJ1-5; TRBD1 agrees at 9 bases. Germline values: CDR1 MGHRA, CDR2 YSYEKL. V shed 1 base and J 2 bases; nucleotides not matched to a gene: 3. CDR3 length: 16 residues.

The chain carries TRBV7-9 and TRBJ2-5; D is possibly TRBD2 (6 bases). The J call is in doubt because the DNA end fits TRBJ2-7 better. Germline CDR1 SEHNR, CDR2 FQNEAQ (reference sequence). This CDR3 spans 14 amino acids. This CDR3 is CASSSYAGGYEQYF. As DNA, the CDR3 is TGTGCCAGCAGCTCTTACGCCGGAGGGTACGAGCAGTACTTC.

The V gene is TRBV2, the J gene TRBJ1-2; D ambiguous. Trimming took off 9 bases at V and 2 bases at J, with 13 bases between the two ends. Germline V gene data show CDR1 as SNHLY and CDR2 as FYNNEI. This CDR3 spans 13 amino acids. CDR3 residues: CARGDTANYGYTF. The CDR3 DNA follows: TGTGCCAGAGGTGACACGGCAAACTATGGCTACACCTTC.

V usage is TRBV11-2 and J usage is TRBJ1-2; tentatively, D is TRBD1 (6 bases). Germline CDR1 and CDR2: SGHAT and FQNNGV. This CDR3 is 12 amino acids long. Trimming shortened V by 4 bases and J by 6 bases, and 9 bases separated the two germline ends. CDR3 nucleotide sequence: TGTGCCAGCAGCTGGGAGGGGGATGGCTACACCTTC. It codes for CASSWEGDGYTF.

This clone was picked up one time. The V call is TRBV7-8, the J call TRBJ2-1, with 9 bases lining up with TRBD1. Trimming took 5 bases from V and 3 from J; bases not matched to a gene: 5. The germline V gene has CDR1 SGHVS and CDR2 FQNEAQ. The CDR3 is 15 residues long. CDR3 DNA: TGTGCCAGCAGCCCCCGGGACAGGGACTACAATGAGCAGTTCTTC. It encodes CASSPRDRDYNEQFF.

The gene calls are TRBV5-1 and TRBJ2-7, with TRBD2 matching over 12 bases. The CDR3 runs to 15 residues. Germline V lookup: CDR1 SGHRS, CDR2 YFSETQ. Germline trimming cut 2 bases from V and 1 base from J; bases unmatched to any gene: 1. CDR3 protein: CASSFGLAGSYEQYF. The CDR3 region has the DNA TGCGCCAGCAGCTTCGGACTAGCGGGGTCCTACGAGCAGTACTTC. The variable domain in full, completed from reference TRBV5-1 and TRBJ2-7, reads KAGVTQTPRYLIKTRGQQVTLSCSPISGHRSVSWYQQTPGQGLQFLFEYFSETQRNKGNFPGRFSGRQFSNSRSEMNVSTLELGDSALYLCASSFGLAGSYEQYFGPGTRLTVT.

Here the CDR3 DNA reads TGTGCCATCAGTGGGGGACTAGCGGAGAGCCAAGAGACCCAGTACTTC. Protein: CAISGGLAESQETQYF. The chain couples TRBV10-3 to TRBJ2-5; 11 bases agree with TRBD2. The CDR3 sequence is 16 residues long. Trimming took 4 bases from V and 1 from J; bases not matched to a gene: 5. CDR1 is ENHRY, CDR2 SYGVKD, per germline.

The CDR3 bases are TGTGCCAGCAGACATAGACAGTCTTACGAGCAGTACTTC. Its translation: CASRHRQSYEQYF. The chain is built from TRBV6-1 and TRBJ2-7; maybe TRBD1 (5 bases). The CDR3 is 13 residues long. CDR1 is MNHNS, CDR2 SASEGT, per germline. The V end lost 6 bases, the J end lost 4 bases, and 13 bases lay between the germline ends.

The genes are TRBV28 and TRBJ2-5, with 7 bases lining up with TRBD1. V gave up 8 bases and J gave up 4 bases; unmatched junction bases: 13. The CDR3 extends over 15 amino acids. Germline-derived CDR1 and CDR2 are MDHEN and SYDVKM. The CDR3 sequence is CASRRESNRGETQYF. As DNA, the CDR3 is TGTGCCAGCCGAAGGGAATCAAACAGGGGAGAGACCCAGTACTTC. Complete variable domain (other parts from reference TRBV28 and TRBJ2-5): DVKVTQSSRYLVKRTGEKVFLECVQDMDHENMFWYRQDPGLGLRLIYFSYDVKMKEKGDIPEGYSVSREKKERFSLILESASTNQTSMYLCASRRESNRGETQYFGPGTRLLVL.

With respect to this clone: Sequence at one end of the junction differs from germline and may be a read error. The chain has TRBV7-9 and TRBJ2-3, with 7 nucleotides matching TRBD2. This CDR3 is built from 15 residues. Germline V lookup: CDR1 SEHNR, CDR2 FQNEAQ (reference sequence). The CDR3, as DNA: TGTTCCAGCAGCTCCTCGGGAGGCTTCACAGATACGCAGTATTTT. Protein sequence: CSSSSSGGFTDTQYF.

The chain has TRBV2 and TRBJ2-1; 10 bases are shared with TRBD2. The CDR3 is made up of 17 amino acids. V shed 6 bases and J 0 bases; nucleotides not matched to a gene: 8. CDR1 and CDR2 (germline): SNHLY, FYNNEI. CDR3 nucleotides: TGTGCCAGCAGAACCCCTGTAGCGGGGGGCTCCTACAATGAGCAGTTCTTC. It specifies CASRTPVAGGSYNEQFF.

The genes are TRBV19 and TRBJ2-7; weak D call: TRBD1 (5 bases). V shed 3 bases and J shed 6 bases, with 15 bases lying between them. This CDR3 region has 14 residues. CDR1 and CDR2 (germline): LNHDA, SQIVND (reference sequence). The CDR3 nucleotides are TGTGCCAGTAGTATCACAGGCCGGTCCCTCGAGCAGTACTTC. Protein: CASSITGRSLEQYF. The full variable domain, in which reference TRBV19 and TRBJ2-7 provide the parts outside the CDR3, is DGGITQSPKYLFRKEGQNVTLSCEQNLNHDAMYWYRQDPGQGLRLIYYSQIVNDFQKGDIAEGYSVSREKKESFPLTVTSAQKNPTAFYLCASSITGRSLEQYFGPGTRLTVT.

This chain links TRBV6-5 with TRBJ1-6, with a tentative D call TRBD1 (5 bases). Germline CDR1 and CDR2: MNHEY and SVGAGI. This CDR3 has 15 residues. Trimming stripped 5 bases from V and 7 bases from J, with 15 bases between. The CDR3 reads CASSLRPAGNSPLHF. The CDR3 DNA is TGTGCCAGCAGTCTGAGACCGGCAGGGAATTCACCCCTCCACTTT.